The T cell receptor beta chain under discussion was sequenced for a study of post-analysis software for immune sequencing data. Study results and limitations: Higher frequency in patients than in controls was seen for 5 or 6 TRBV segments, with TRBV5-6, TRBV5-1 and TRBV20-1 among them.

Germline V gives CDR1 MDHEN, CDR2 SYDVKM. The length of the CDR3 is 16 residues. Trimming stripped 1 base from V and 1 base from J, with 11 bases between. Prepared TCR beta cDNA libraries contained unique molecular identifiers. TCRdb analysed the PCR reads with MiXCR anew, one entry per CDR3 protein. The repertoire consists of about 500,000 distinct CDR3 sequences, with approximately 46% occurring once and the leading ten covering around an eighth. Concerning this clonotype: Its antigen is currently unknown.

This TCR derives from a girl aged 10 to 17 with multiple sclerosis. The chain is built from TRBV28 and TRBJ1-5; D ambiguous. Sequenced material: blood. Here the CDR3 DNA reads TGTGCCAGCAGTTTATTAGCGTCAGAGAGCAATCAGCCCCAGCATTTT. It encodes CASSLLASESNQPQHF.